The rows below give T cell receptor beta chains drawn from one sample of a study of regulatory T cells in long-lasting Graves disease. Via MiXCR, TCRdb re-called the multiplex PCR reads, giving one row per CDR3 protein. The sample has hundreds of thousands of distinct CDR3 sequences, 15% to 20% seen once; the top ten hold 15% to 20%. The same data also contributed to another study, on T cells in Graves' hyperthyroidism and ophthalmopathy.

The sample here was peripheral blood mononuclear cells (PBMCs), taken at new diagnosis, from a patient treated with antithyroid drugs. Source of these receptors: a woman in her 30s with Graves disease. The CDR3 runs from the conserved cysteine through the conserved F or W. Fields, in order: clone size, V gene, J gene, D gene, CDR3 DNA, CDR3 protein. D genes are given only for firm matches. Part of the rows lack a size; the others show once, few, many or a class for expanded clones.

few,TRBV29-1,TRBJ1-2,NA,TGCAGCGTTACGGAGAACTATGGCTACACCTTC,CSVTENYGYTF
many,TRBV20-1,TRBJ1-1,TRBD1,TGCAGTGCACCCCGGACAGGGGCCACTGAAGCTTTCTTT,CSAPRTGATEAFF
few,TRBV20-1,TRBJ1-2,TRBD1,TGCAGTGCTGGAGAGGGTGGACAGGGGATCTATGGCTACACCTTC,CSAGEGGQGIYGYTF
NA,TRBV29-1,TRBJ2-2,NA,TGCAGCGTTGGATCTGAGTTGGGCACCGGGGAGCTGTTTTTT,CSVGSELGTGELFF
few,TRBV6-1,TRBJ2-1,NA,TGTGCCAGCAGTGATACGGCCTCCTACAATGAGCAGTTCTTC,CASSDTASYNEQFF
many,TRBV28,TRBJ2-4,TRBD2,TGTGCCAGCAACCAACACGGGACTAGCGGGTCCTGGGAGGACATTCAGTACTTC,CASNQHGTSGSWEDIQYF
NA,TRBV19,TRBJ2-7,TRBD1,TGTGCCAGTAGTGGAGGGGGGACAGGGGAATACGAGCAGTACTTC,CASSGGGTGEYEQYF
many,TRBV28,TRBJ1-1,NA,TGTGCCAGCAGTTGGTTGAACACTGAAGCTTTCTTT,CASSWLNTEAFF
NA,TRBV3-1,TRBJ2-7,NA,TGTGCCAGCAGCCGTCGGGGTGGTGGCGAGCAGTACTTC,CASSRRGGGEQYF
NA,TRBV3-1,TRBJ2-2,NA,TGTGCCACCAGAGCAGTAACCGGGGAGCTGTTTTTT,CATRAVTGELFF
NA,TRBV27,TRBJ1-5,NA,TGTGTCAGCAGTTTATCTGGCGGGGGAGGCCAGCCCCAGCATTTT,CVSSLSGGGGQPQHF
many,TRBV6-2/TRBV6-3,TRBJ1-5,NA,TGTGCCAGCAGTGGACGGGCCAGGGGCTTGCAGCCCCAGCATTTT,CASSGRARGLQPQHF
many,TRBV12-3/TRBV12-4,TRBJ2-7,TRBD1,TGTGCCAGCAGGACAGGGGGCTCCTACGAGCAGTACTTC,CASRTGGSYEQYF
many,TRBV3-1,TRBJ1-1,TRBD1,TGTGCCAGCAGCCAAGGAACAGGGACAGGGACTGAAGCTTTCTTT,CASSQGTGTGTEAFF
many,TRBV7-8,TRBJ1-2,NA,TGTGCCAGCAGCCCGGTCCTTGGTGACTATGGCTACACCTTC,CASSPVLGDYGYTF
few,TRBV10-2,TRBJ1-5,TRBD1,TGCGCCAGCGATGCCGGGGACAGGAATCAGCCCCAGCATTTT,CASDAGDRNQPQHF
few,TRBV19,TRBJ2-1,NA,TGTGCCAGTAGTATAGATTTGAGGTGGAATGAGCAGTTCTTC,CASSIDLRWNEQFF
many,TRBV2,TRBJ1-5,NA,TGTGCCAGCAGTGAAGTTCGGGCAGGCCCCCAGCATTTT,CASSEVRAGPQHF
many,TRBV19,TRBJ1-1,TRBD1,TGTGCCAGTAGTATAGCGGCAGGGGGCATTACTGAAGCTTTCTTT,CASSIAAGGITEAFF
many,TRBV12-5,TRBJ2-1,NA,TGTGCTAGTGGGGCTCAGGGGGGCCGCACCAATGAGCAGTTCTTC,CASGAQGGRTNEQFF
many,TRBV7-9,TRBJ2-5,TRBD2,TGTGCCAGCAGCTTATCTAGCGGGAGTTCCTCCCAGTACTTC,CASSLSSGSSSQYF
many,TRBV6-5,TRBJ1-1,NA,TGTGCCAGCAGTTTCGGACGGACGGTGAACACTGAAGCTTTCTTT,CASSFGRTVNTEAFF
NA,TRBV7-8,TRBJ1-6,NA,TGTGCCAGCAGCTTAGGGCAGCTCCTCCACTTT,CASSLGQLLHF
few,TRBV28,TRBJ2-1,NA,TGTGCCAGCAGTTTGGGGATGGGGGAGCAGTTCTTC,CASSLGMGEQFF
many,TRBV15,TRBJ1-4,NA,TGTGCCTCATCCGCGGGGGAGAGAAAACTGTTTTTT,CASSAGERKLFF
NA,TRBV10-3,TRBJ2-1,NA,TGTGCCATCAGTGAGGAGGCAGACTACAATGAGCAGTTCTTC,CAISEEADYNEQFF
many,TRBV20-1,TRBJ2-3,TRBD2,TGCAGTGCTAGAGACCCCAGCGGGAGAGTGGATACGCAGTATTTT,CSARDPSGRVDTQYF
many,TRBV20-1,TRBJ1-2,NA,TGCAGTGCTAGTCCTCCCAACCCCTATGGCTACACCTTC,CSASPPNPYGYTF
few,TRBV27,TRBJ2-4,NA,TGTGCCAGCAGTTTGGAAGGGGGCAAAAACATTCAGTACTTC,CASSLEGGKNIQYF
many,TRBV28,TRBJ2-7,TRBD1,TGTGCCAGCAGCTTTCCGGGACAGGGCGGATACGAGCAGTACTTC,CASSFPGQGGYEQYF
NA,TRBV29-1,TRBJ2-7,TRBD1,TGCAGCGTTGGACAGGGAGTATACGAGCAGTACTTC,CSVGQGVYEQYF
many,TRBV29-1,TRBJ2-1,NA,TGCAGCGTTGAAAGGCAGACAAATGAGCAGTTCTTC,CSVERQTNEQFF
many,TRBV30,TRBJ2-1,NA,TGTGCCTGGAGTGTACGAGAAAATGAGCAGTTCTTC,CAWSVRENEQFF
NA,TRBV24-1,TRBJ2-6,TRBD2,TGTGCCACCAGTGACCCCAGACTAGCCTCTGGGGCCAACGTCCTGACTTTC,CATSDPRLASGANVLTF
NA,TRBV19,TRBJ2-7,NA,TGTGCCAGTAGTATAGAGGACAGCCAAACCTACGAGCAGTACTTC,CASSIEDSQTYEQYF
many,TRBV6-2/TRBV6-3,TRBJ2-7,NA,TGTGCCAGCAGTACCATCGGCGAGCAGTACTTC,CASSTIGEQYF
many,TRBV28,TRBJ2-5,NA,TGTGCCAGCAGAAAAACCGGAGAGACCCAGTACTTC,CASRKTGETQYF
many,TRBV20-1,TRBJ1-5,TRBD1,TGCAGTGCTAGGGGACAGGCCGTTAATCAGCCCCAGCATTTT,CSARGQAVNQPQHF
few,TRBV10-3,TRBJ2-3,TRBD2,TGTGCCATCAGGCTAGCGGGAGGAAAAGATACGCAGTATTTT,CAIRLAGGKDTQYF
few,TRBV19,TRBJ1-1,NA,TGTGCCAGTAGTATAGGACAGGCGGGGGGAACTGAAGCTTTCTTT,CASSIGQAGGTEAFF
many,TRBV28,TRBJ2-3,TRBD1,TGTGCCAGCAAAACAGGGGGGACAGGTGATACGCAGTATTTT,CASKTGGTGDTQYF
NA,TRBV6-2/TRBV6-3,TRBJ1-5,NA,TGTGCCAGCAGTTACAAGATGACCTCTAGGACACCCCAGCATTTT,CASSYKMTSRTPQHF
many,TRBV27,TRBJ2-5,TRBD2,TGTGCCAGCAGTTTATCGAGACTAGCGCCCTATCGTGAGGCCCAGTACTTC,CASSLSRLAPYREAQYF
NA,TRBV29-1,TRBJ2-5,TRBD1,TGCAGCGTTTCGACTAACAGGACAGGCCTCTGGTTGAACCCGGGAGAGACCCAGTACTTC,CSVSTNRTGLWLNPGETQYF
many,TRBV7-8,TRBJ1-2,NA,TGTGCCAGCAGCTTGGTCACGCAGTATGGCTACACCTTC,CASSLVTQYGYTF
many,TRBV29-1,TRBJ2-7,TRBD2,TGCAGCGGGGCCCGGGGGACTAGCGGGGCCGAGCAGTACTTC,CSGARGTSGAEQYF
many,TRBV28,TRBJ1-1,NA,TGTGCCAGCAGTTTAAATTTTCGGGGGGAAGGAGGTCCAGCTTTCTTT,CASSLNFRGEGGPAFF
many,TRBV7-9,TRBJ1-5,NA,TGTGCCAGCAGCTCATCTCAGGATCAGCCCCAGCATTTT,CASSSSQDQPQHF
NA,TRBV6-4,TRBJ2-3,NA,TGTGCCAGCAGGAGGGCCTGGAACACAGATACGCAGTATTTT,CASRRAWNTDTQYF
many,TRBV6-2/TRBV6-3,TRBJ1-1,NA,TGTGCCAGCAGTTTCTCCGGGACGGCGAGAACTGAAGCTTTCTTT,CASSFSGTARTEAFF
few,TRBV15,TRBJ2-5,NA,TGTGCCACCAGCAGAGACGTGGCAGGACAAGAGACCCAGTACTTC,CATSRDVAGQETQYF
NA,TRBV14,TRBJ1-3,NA,TGTGCCAGCAGCCACTGGGATGACTCTGGAAACACCATATATTTT,CASSHWDDSGNTIYF
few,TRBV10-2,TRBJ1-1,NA,TGCGCCAGCAGTGAGAAGGGGACTGAAGCTTTCTTT,CASSEKGTEAFF
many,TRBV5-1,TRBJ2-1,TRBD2,TGCGCCAGCAGCTTGGCGGGGACTAGCGGGAATCCTGAGCAGTTCTTC,CASSLAGTSGNPEQFF